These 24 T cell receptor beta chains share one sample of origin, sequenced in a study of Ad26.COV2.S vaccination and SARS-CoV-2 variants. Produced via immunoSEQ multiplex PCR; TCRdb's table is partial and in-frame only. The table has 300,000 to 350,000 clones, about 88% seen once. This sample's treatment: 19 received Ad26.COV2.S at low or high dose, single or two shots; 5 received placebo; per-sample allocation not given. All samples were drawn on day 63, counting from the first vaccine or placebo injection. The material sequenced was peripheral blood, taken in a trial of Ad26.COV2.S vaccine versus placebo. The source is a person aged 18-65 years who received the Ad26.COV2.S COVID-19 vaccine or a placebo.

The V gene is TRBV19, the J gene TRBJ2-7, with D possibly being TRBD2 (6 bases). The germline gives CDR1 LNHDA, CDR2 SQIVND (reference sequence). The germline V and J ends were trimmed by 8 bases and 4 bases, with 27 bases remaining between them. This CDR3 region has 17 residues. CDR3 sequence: CASSGQGKDGGRYEQYF. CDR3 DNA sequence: TGTGCCAGTTCTGGACAAGGAAAAGACGGGGGTCGGTACGAGCAGTACTTC.

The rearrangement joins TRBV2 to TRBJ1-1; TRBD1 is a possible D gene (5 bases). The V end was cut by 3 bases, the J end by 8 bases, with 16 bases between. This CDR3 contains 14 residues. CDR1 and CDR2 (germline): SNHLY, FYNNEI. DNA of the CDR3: TGTGCCAGCAGTGAGGAGGGGTCAAGGAGGGAAGCTTTCTTT. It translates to CASSEEGSRREAFF.

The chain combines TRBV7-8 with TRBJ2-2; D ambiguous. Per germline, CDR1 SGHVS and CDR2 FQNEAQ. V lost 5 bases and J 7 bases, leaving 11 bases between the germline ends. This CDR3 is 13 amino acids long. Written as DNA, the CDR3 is TGTGCCAGCAGCGGTAGTGCTATCGGGGAGCTGTTTTTT. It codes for CASSGSAIGELFF.

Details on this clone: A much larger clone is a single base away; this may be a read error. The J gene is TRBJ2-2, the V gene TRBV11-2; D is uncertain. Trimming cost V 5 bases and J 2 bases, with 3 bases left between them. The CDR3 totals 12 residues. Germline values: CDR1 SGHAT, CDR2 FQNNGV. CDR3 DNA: TGTGCCAGCAGCCAAAACACCGGGGAGCTGTTTTTT. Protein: CASSQNTGELFF.

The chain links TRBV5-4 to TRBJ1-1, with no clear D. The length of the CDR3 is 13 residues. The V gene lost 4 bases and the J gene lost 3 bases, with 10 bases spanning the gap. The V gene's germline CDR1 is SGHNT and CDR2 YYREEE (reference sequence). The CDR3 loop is CASSGVLDTEAFF. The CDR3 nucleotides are TGTGCCAGCAGCGGTGTTTTAGACACTGAAGCTTTCTTT.

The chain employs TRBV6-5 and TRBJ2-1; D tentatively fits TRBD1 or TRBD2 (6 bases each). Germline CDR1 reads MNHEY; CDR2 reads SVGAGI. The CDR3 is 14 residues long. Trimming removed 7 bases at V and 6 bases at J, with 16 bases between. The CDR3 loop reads CASILGGPGNEQFF. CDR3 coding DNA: TGTGCCAGCATACTGGGGGGCCCTGGCAATGAGCAGTTCTTC.

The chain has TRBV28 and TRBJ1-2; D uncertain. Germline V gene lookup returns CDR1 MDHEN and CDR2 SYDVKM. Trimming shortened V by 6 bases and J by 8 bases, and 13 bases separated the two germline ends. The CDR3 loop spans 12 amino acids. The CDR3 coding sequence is TGTGCCAGCAGGATAGACGCTAGAGGCTACACCTTC. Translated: CASRIDARGYTF.

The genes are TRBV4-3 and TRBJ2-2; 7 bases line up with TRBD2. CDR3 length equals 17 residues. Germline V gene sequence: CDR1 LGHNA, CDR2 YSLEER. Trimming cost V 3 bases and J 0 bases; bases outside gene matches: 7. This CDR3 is CASSHLLAATNTGELFF. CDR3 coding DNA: TGCGCCAGCAGCCACCTCCTAGCGGCCACGAACACCGGGGAGCTGTTTTTT.

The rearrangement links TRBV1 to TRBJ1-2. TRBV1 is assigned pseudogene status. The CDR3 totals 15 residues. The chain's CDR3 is CTSSQESRGNYGYTF. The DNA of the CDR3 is TGCACCAGCAGCCAAGAATCCCGCGGTAACTATGGCTACACCTTC.

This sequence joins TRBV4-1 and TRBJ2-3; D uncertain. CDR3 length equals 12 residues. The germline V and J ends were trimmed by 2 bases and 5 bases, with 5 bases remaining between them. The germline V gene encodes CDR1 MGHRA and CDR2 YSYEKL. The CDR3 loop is CASSQYRDTQYF. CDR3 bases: TGCGCCAGCAGCCAATACAGAGATACGCAGTATTTT.

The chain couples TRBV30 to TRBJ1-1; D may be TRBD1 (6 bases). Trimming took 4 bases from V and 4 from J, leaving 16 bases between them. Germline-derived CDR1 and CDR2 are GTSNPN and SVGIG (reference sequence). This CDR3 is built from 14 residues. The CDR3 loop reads CAWMRTGSSTEAFF. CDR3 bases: TGTGCCTGGATGCGTACAGGGTCGAGCACTGAAGCTTTCTTT.

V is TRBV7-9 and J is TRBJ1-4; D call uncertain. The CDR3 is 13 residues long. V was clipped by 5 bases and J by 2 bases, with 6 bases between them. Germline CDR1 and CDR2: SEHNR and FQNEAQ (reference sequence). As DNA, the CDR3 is TGTGCCAGCAGCCGCGCTACTAATGAAAAACTGTTTTTT. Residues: CASSRATNEKLFF.

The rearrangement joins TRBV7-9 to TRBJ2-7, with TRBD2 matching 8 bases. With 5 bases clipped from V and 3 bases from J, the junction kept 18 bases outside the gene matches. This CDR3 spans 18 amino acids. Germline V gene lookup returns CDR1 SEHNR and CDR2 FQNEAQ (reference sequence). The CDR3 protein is CASSTPTSGQGAYYEQYF. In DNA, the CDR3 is TGTGCCAGCAGCACTCCAACTAGCGGCCAAGGGGCCTACTACGAGCAGTACTTC. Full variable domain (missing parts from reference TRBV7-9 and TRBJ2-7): DTGVSQNPRHKITKRGQNVTFRCDPISEHNRLYWYRQTLGQGPEFLTYFQNEAQLEKSRLLSDRFSAERPKGSFSTLEIQRTEQGDSAMYLCASSTPTSGQGAYYEQYFGPGTRLTVT.

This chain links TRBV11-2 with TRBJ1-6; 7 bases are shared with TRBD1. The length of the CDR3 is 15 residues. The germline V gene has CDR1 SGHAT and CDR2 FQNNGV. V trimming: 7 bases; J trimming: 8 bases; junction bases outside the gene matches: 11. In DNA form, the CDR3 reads TGTGCCAGCATGCAATTCGGGACAGCCGATTCACCCCTCCACTTT. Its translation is CASMQFGTADSPLHF.

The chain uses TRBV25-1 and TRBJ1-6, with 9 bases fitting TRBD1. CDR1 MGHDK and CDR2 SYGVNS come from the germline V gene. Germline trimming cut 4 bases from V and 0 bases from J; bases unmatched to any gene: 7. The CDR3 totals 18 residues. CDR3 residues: CASSGGTGFSSYNSPLHF. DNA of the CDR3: TGTGCCAGCAGTGGGGGGACAGGGTTCAGCTCCTATAATTCACCCCTCCACTTT.

As DNA, the CDR3 is TGTGCCAGCAGCCAACGGGACAGAAACACAGATACGCAGTATTTT. Amino acid sequence: CASSQRDRNTDTQYF. The chain joins TRBV5-8 to TRBJ2-3; TRBD1 aligns across 7 bases. This CDR3 contains 15 residues. The V segment lost 4 bases and the J segment 2 bases; nucleotides outside the gene matches: 7. Looked up from germline, CDR1 is SGHTS and CDR2 is YDEGEE.

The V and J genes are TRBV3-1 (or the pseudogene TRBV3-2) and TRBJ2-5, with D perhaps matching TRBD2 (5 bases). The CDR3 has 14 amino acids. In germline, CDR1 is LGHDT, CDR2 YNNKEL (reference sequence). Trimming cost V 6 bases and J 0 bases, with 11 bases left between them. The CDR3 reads CASSRGHYQETQYF. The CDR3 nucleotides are TGTGCCAGCAGTCGAGGGCACTACCAAGAGACCCAGTACTTC.

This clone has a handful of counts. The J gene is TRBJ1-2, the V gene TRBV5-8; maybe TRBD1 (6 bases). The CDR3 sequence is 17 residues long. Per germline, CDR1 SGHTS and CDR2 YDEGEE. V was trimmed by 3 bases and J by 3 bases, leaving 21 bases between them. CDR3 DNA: TGTGCCAGCAGCTACCCGAGACAGGAGCCGGGTCACTATGGCTACACCTTC. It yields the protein CASSYPRQEPGHYGYTF.

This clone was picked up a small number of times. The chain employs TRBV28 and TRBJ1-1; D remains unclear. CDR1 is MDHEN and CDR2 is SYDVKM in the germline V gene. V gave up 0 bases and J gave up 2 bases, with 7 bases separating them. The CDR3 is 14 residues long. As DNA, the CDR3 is TGTGCCAGCAGTTTATGGTCCAGCAACACTGAAGCTTTCTTT. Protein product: CASSLWSSNTEAFF.

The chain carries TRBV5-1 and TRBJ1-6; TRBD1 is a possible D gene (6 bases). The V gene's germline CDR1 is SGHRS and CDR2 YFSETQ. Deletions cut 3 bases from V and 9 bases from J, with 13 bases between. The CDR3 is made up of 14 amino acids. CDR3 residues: CASSSQGSGSPLHF. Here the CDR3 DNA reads TGCGCCAGCAGCTCACAGGGTAGTGGTTCACCCCTCCACTTT.

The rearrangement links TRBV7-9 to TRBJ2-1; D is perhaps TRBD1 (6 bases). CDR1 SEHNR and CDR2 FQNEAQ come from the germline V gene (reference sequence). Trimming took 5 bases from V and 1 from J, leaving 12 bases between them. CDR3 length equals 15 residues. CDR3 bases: TGTGCCAGCAGCGAGGGAGACAGGTCCTACAATGAGCAGTTCTTC. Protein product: CASSEGDRSYNEQFF.

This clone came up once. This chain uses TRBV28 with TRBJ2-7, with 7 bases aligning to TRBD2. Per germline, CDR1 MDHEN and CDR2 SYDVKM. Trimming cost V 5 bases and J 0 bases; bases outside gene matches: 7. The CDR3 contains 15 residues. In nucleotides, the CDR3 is TGTGCCAGCAGTACCGGAGCGGGATTCTCCTACGAGCAGTACTTC. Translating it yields CASSTGAGFSYEQYF.

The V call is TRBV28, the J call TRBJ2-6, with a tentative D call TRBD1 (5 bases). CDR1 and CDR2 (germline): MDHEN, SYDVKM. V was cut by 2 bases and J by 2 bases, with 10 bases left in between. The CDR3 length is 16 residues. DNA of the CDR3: TGTGCCAGCAGTTTAATCGCCAGGGCTGGGGCCAACGTCCTGACTTTC. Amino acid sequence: CASSLIARAGANVLTF.

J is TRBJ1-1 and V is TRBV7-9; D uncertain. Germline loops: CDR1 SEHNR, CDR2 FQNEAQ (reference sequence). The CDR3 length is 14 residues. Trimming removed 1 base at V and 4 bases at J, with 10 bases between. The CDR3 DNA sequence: TGTGCCAGCAGCTTAGTCGGGGAGGCCACTGAAGCTTTCTTT. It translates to CASSLVGEATEAFF.